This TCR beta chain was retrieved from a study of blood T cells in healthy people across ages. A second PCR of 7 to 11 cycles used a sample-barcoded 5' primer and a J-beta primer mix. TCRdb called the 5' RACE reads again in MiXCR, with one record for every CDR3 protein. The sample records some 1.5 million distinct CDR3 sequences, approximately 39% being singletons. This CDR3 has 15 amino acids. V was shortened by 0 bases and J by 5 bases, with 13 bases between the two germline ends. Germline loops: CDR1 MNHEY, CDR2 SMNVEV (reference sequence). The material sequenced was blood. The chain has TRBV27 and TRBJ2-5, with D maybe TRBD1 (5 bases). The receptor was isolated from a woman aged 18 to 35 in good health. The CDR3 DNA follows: TGTGCCAGCAGTTTATCCTTCGACAGTAGGGAGACCCAGTACTTC. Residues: CASSLSFDSRETQYF.